A selection of T cell receptor beta chains follows, all from one sample in a study of T cell responses to AZD1222 COVID-19 vaccine. Clones were read by immunoSEQ multiplex PCR, and TCRdb kept only the in-frame ones, dropping some. The sample shows roughly 120,000 clones, 80% to 90% of them seen only once. Sequencing was performed on peripheral blood, taken on day 0 of AZD1222 vaccination. These receptors were collected from an adult in good health. Both conserved end residues are part of each CDR3. The D gene is left open where the match is weak. A clone size is listed for some rows: how often the clone was seen (once, few, many), or a class if it is expanded.

v_call: TRBV2; d_call: .; j_call: TRBJ1-1; clone_size: .; cdr3_nt: TGTGCCAGCAGTGAAATGGGACCCTTCACTGAAGCTTTCTTT; cdr3_aa: CASSEMGPFTEAFF
v_call: TRBV29-1; d_call: TRBD2; j_call: TRBJ2-1; clone_size: .; cdr3_nt: TGCAGCGTTGAAGAGGGACTAGCGGGGTACAATGAGCAGTTCTTC; cdr3_aa: CSVEEGLAGYNEQFF
v_call: TRBV11-3; d_call: TRBD1; j_call: TRBJ1-3; clone_size: .; cdr3_nt: TGTGCCAGCAGCTTAGGTGGACAGGGACTCTCTGGAAACACCATATATTTT; cdr3_aa: CASSLGGQGLSGNTIYF
v_call: TRBV9; d_call: .; j_call: TRBJ1-2; clone_size: .; cdr3_nt: TGTGCCAGCAGCGACAGGGATTATGGCTACACCTTC; cdr3_aa: CASSDRDYGYTF
v_call: TRBV3-1/TRBV3-2; d_call: TRBD2; j_call: TRBJ2-1; clone_size: few; cdr3_nt: TGTGCCAGCAGCCGAGGACTAGCGGGGGGGGCCTCCTACAATGAGCAGTTCTTC; cdr3_aa: CASSRGLAGGASYNEQFF
v_call: TRBV7-8; d_call: .; j_call: TRBJ1-4; clone_size: .; cdr3_nt: TGTGCCAGCAGCTTAGAACATATGGGGGAAAAACTGTTTTTT; cdr3_aa: CASSLEHMGEKLFF
v_call: TRBV7-9; d_call: .; j_call: TRBJ1-1; clone_size: .; cdr3_nt: TGTGCCAGCGTTGGACAGACCAACACTGAAGCTTTCTTT; cdr3_aa: CASVGQTNTEAFF
v_call: TRBV12-3/TRBV12-4; d_call: .; j_call: TRBJ1-2; clone_size: few; cdr3_nt: TGTGCCAGCAGTCTCCGACAGTATGGCTACACCTTC; cdr3_aa: CASSLRQYGYTF
v_call: TRBV18; d_call: TRBD1; j_call: TRBJ1-2; clone_size: few; cdr3_nt: TGTGCCAGCTCAGCGGACAGGGACTATGGCTACACCTTC; cdr3_aa: CASSADRDYGYTF
v_call: TRBV6-5; d_call: .; j_call: TRBJ2-7; clone_size: .; cdr3_nt: TGTGCCAGCAGGGGTCCCGGGACGGGCTCCTACGAGCAGTACTTC; cdr3_aa: CASRGPGTGSYEQYF
v_call: TRBV14; d_call: .; j_call: TRBJ1-2; clone_size: .; cdr3_nt: TGTGCCAGCAGCCGCGTGGCGGCCTATGGCTACACCTTC; cdr3_aa: CASSRVAAYGYTF
v_call: TRBV18; d_call: .; j_call: TRBJ2-3; clone_size: .; cdr3_nt: TGTGCCAGCTCACCACCGGTCCCAGATACGCAGTATTTT; cdr3_aa: CASSPPVPDTQYF
v_call: TRBV19; d_call: TRBD2; j_call: TRBJ2-2; clone_size: .; cdr3_nt: TGTGCCAGTAGTATTGGTCTGTACGGCGCTAGCGGGGGGCCCTGGAACACCGGGGAGCTGTTTTTT; cdr3_aa: CASSIGLYGASGGPWNTGELFF